The subject of this entry is one T cell receptor beta chain. Which antigen it targets is not known. No per-base quality is available; no much larger clone lies one base away. The cohort comprised fewer than 700 healthy bone marrow donors. Cohort members were all nominally healthy when sampled, although unrecorded immune exposures were likely present. The donor was CMV seropositive and was included in the group of 250 to 300 seropositive cohort members. Each donor provided a peripheral blood sample, and peripheral blood mononuclear cells were used for TCR beta sequencing. The Qiagen DNeasy Blood Extraction Kit was used to extract genomic DNA from the blood cell samples. Library method: the immunoSEQ multiplex PCR assay. The multiplex PCR relied on a mix of 60 forward primers for TCR Vbeta segments and 13 reverse primers for TCR Jbeta segments. Amplification of the CDR3 region of rearranged TCR beta genes was performed with a multiplex PCR assay on genomic DNA. The Illumina HiSeq System was used to sequence the amplified TCR beta libraries as 87-base-pair reads. The published analysis was carried out like this. Across the roughly 670 repertoires, a later analysis counted 80 million or so unique TCR beta chains, approximately 12 million of which were shared by at least two donors. To remove PCR and sequencing errors, raw reads were error-corrected and collapsed into unique sequences using a nearest-neighbor algorithm that merged closely related sequences. Alignment of CDR3 sequences to IMGT reference sequences was used to assign V, D and J gene segments. For a sequence to be retained, a match of at least six nucleotides was required to both a V gene segment and a J gene segment. A rearrangement was called productive if the CDR3 had no stop codons and remained in frame with V and J, and every other rearrangement was called non-productive. Following IMGT convention, CDR3 was defined as the stretch from the second conserved V-encoded cysteine up to the conserved J-encoded phenylalanine. The earlier analysis of around 640 of the donors excluded sequences that lacked an unambiguous match to a single V gene segment. An earlier analysis of a few hundred of the donors classified V segments as functional when productive rearrangements were above 56.7% and as segregating when the standard deviation between donors was above 5%. A statistical classification framework was built for diagnosing cytomegalovirus status from the catalog of TCR beta chain sequences. A later analysis assigned V and J genes by comparing TCR nucleotide sequences with IMGT/GENE-DB human TR gene sequences. The TCRdist pipeline was used in a later analysis to assign CDR3 sequences and most-parsimonious VDJ recombination scenarios. In a later analysis, every TCR beta chain was defined by the combination of its CDR3 amino acid sequence and its V-gene family, and reads without a unique V-gene family were dropped. To address suspected cross-contamination and a sequencing artifact, a later analysis removed roughly 580 highly shared, low-generation-probability nucleotide sequences. In a later analysis, a clonal expansion index was calculated for each public chain from normalized within-repertoire ranks of inferred template counts. In a later analysis, generation probabilities were computed with a VDJ recombination model fitted to out-of-frame rearrangements, and the resulting probabilities were checked against IGoR. A later analysis scored TCR-TCR, TCR-HLA and TCR-CMV co-occurrence with hypergeometric tests, applying a repertoire-size bias correction to TCR pairs. In a later analysis, false discovery rates were estimated by permuting HLA or CMV assignments 20 times. In a later analysis, co-occurring TCRs were grouped using DBSCAN, with TCRdist sequence similarity added in when clustering inside HLA-allele-positive subsets. For co-occurrence clustering, repertoires with fewer than 30,000 or more than 120,000 public chains were excluded, along with a handful of repertoires with anomalous nucleotide sharing. The table was pulled from immuneACCESS by TCRdb, which kept in-frame rearrangements only. Such tables lose some clones; where checked, under half of the loss comes from unresolved V genes, and the rest has no known cause. V and J calls and clone size are those listed in that table; D and trimming were worked out from the DNA. The sample has 110,000 or so clones on record, roughly 8.6% of them singletons. The top ten constitute about 6% of the sample.

The data belong to a study of cytomegalovirus exposure and HLA in healthy donors (dated by TCRdb to between 2016 and 2019). For context, the study as a whole: According to an earlier analysis of 587 of the donors, some 170 million T cells yielded roughly 100 million unique TCR beta sequences and about 300 Gb of sequence data. An early release that covered about 600 HLA-typed donors contained approximately 300 gigabases of sequencing data and about 93 million unique TCR sequences. Of the 300 to 400 genotyped donors, about 84% fell in the genetic ancestry cluster associated with self-reported Caucasian donors. The study aimed to test whether cataloging public T cell receptors could reveal signatures of past pathogen exposure. The T cell repertoires of some 700 subjects were profiled by immunosequencing and related to cytomegalovirus serostatus. A separate validation cohort of over a hundred different subjects was used in addition to the approximately 700-subject first cohort. High-throughput TCR immunosequencing, statistical association of individual TCRs with disease status, and machine learning were combined to predict cytomegalovirus infection status. A later analysis re-examined previously published TCR beta repertoires from more than 600 donors and added high-resolution HLA genotyping to investigate patterns of TCR occurrence. Rather than drawing on any new phenotypic data, the later analysis identified candidate immune exposures from TCR beta sequences and the way those sequences occurred across donors. To decide whether each TCR beta V gene segment behaved as functional or pseudogenic, an earlier analysis of some 600 of the donors relied on high-throughput TCR beta sequencing. Donor age, sex, ethnicity and CMV serostatus were collected together with the repertoire data. A later genetic analysis took genome-wide SNP genotypes for 398 of the 666 donors and used that subset as a discovery cohort. All discovery cohort repertoires had been generated on a single sequencing platform. HLA typing included class I and class II loci at four-digit resolution. Typing coverage varied by locus: roughly 629-640 donors for A, B, C, DRB1 and DQB1; approximately 500 for DQA1; 606 for DPA1; about 450 for DPB1. Because of strong linkage in the cohort, 4 to 6 DR-DQ haplotypes were treated as single units for association and clustering. On average, roughly 240,000 unique TCR beta nucleotide sequences were sequenced per donor among a few hundred genotyped donors of the cohort, with roughly 18% of those sequences being non-productive.

V trim: 5 bases; J trim: 0 bases; unmatched bases: 7. Per the germline V gene, KGHSH is the CDR1 and LQKENI is the CDR2. The CDR3 runs 17 amino acids, cysteine and phenylalanine included. Only the CDR3 DNA is retained, 51 bases long and in frame from the first base. Study-wide findings and limitations: CMV serostatus was the only immune exposure information available for the cohort. In a later analysis, some 17,000 TCR beta sequences were associated with specific HLA alleles at a false discovery rate of 0.05. An association between a missense DCLRE1C variant and V-gene and J-gene trimming of TCR beta chains was found in a later genetic analysis and replicated in an independent cohort. According to a later genetic analysis, donors in an Asian-associated ancestry cluster had fewer N-insertions in productive TCRs than the approximately 710-donor mean. Roughly uniform sequencing depth across donors was assumed in presence/absence analyses, although this assumption may not hold. A further reported finding was that TCR beta sequences accurately predicted the HLA-A and HLA-B alleles for most subjects in the first cohort. According to a later analysis, parvovirus B19, influenza, CMV and Epstein-Barr virus appeared linked to several top co-occurrence clusters. This cohort had only TCR beta chains sequenced, and the lack of alpha or paired-chain data limited which features could be detected. Most CMV-associated TCR beta chains appeared to be HLA-restricted in a later analysis, and the HLA associations seemed to be driven largely by CMV exposure. In a later analysis, HLA-associated TCR beta chains showed more clonal expansion and lower generation probabilities than non-associated chains that were equally common. The sequencing pipeline was judged likely to have produced a cluster of highly shared sequence variants as a technical artifact. In an earlier analysis of roughly 560 of the donors, most TCR beta V segments were observed in productive rearrangements about 87% or about 30% of the time, broadly matching IMGT annotations. Because counts were too low, some 16 rarely observed V segments, including chromosome 9 orphons, were excluded from the earlier analysis of about 500 of the donors. It was suggested by the authors that the approach could potentially be generalized to other disease states and immunological phenotypes. While some public TCRs were present in many individuals, most TCR sequences turned up only very rarely across donors. A total of 150 or so TCR beta chains were listed by the study as associated with cytomegalovirus. Because some donors lacked HLA typing at each locus, the association tests relied only on the typed subset. The classifier was reported to diagnose cytomegalovirus status with high specificity and sensitivity in both the original and validation cohorts. Some IMGT-functional V segments, including TRBV6-2 and TRBV6-3, could not be distinguished by the 87-base-pair reads and were therefore excluded. When HLA alleles, especially DR and DQ, strongly co-occurred, attributing TCR associations to individual alleles was difficult. Linkage disequilibrium might explain the correlated functional status among segregating V segments, but an unknown experimental factor could not be excluded. In vitro tests confirmed that a few of the cytomegalovirus-associated TCR beta chains recognize cytomegalovirus antigens. In a later analysis, the rate of TCR association differed among HLA loci, with DRB1 alleles having the most associated TCRs and HLA-C alleles having the fewest.

Material for sequencing was PBMCs. The receptor was derived from a woman in her thirties or forties in good health and CMV-seropositive. Rearrangement joined TRBV18 to TRBJ2-1, with 10 bases matching TRBD1. In nucleotide form, the sequence is TGTGCCAGCTCAGGGACAGGGGACCTGAGCTCCTACAATGAGCAGTTCTTC. Its translation reads: CASSGTGDLSSYNEQFF.